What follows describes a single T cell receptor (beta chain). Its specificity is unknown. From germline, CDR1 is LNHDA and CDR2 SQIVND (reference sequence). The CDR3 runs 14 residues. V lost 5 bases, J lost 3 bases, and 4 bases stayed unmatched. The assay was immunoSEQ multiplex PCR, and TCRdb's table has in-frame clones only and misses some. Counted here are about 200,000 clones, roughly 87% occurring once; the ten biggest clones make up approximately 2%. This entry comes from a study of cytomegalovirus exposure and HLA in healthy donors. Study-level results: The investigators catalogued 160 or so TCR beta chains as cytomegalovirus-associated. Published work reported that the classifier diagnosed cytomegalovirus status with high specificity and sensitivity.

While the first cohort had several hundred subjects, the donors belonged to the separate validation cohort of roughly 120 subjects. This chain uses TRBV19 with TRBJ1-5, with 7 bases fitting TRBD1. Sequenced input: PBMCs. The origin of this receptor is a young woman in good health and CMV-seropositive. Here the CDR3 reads CASSADRANQPQHF. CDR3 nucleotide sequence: TGTGCCAGTAGTGCCGACAGGGCCAATCAGCCCCAGCATTTT.